The 23 T cell receptor beta chains given below trace back to one sample, sequenced in a study of T cell repertoires in cytomegalovirus infection. Their antigens are not known. TCRdb reanalysed the reads using MiXCR and keeps one entry per CDR3 protein. The sample lists fewer than 900,000 distinct CDR3 sequences; almost 30% were seen once. Sequenced material: cultured CD8+ T cells from PBMCs, taken from culture after CMV antigen stimulation. Receptor source: a human donor in good health (CMV status not recorded). Some clones in this sample may be carry-over from other donors' samples.

This clonotype has at least ten counts. The CDR3 bases are TGCAGTGCTAGATCGGGGACAGGGGGGCCAGGAGCTTTCTTT. Encoded protein: CSARSGTGGPGAFF. V gene TRBV20-1 combines with J gene TRBJ1-1; TRBD1 matches 11 bases. The CDR3 has 14 amino acids. The V and J ends lost 2 bases and 10 bases, in that order; junction bases with no gene match: 9. Germline V lookup: CDR1 DFQATT, CDR2 SNEGSKA (reference sequence).

The genes are TRBV5-6 and TRBJ2-1, with TRBD2 matching 10 bases. The V gene end was trimmed by 4 bases and the J gene end by 10 bases; junction bases not matched to a gene: 14. Looked up from germline, CDR1 is SGHDT and CDR2 is YYEEEE. This CDR3 comprises 16 residues. CDR3 protein: CASSRRTSGLGNEQFF. The CDR3 region has the DNA TGTGCCAGCAGCCGGAGGACTAGCGGTCTGGGCAACGAGCAGTTCTTC.

This chain connects TRBV7-9 to TRBJ2-5, with 7 bases lining up with TRBD1. With 2 bases clipped from V and 4 bases from J, the junction kept 13 bases outside the gene matches. The CDR3 sequence is 17 residues long. CDR1 and CDR2 from the germline V gene are SEHNR and FQNEAQ (reference sequence). The CDR3 DNA reads as TGTGCCAGCAGCTTACCAATTGACAGGGTGTGGGCAGAGACCCAGTACTTC. Amino acid sequence: CASSLPIDRVWAETQYF. Full variable domain (rest looked up from reference TRBV7-9 and TRBJ2-5): DTGVSQNPRHKITKRGQNVTFRCDPISEHNRLYWYRQTLGQGPEFLTYFQNEAQLEKSRLLSDRFSAERPKGSFSTLEIQRTEQGDSAMYLCASSLPIDRVWAETQYFGPGTRLLVL.

There are many counts of this clonotype. The chain is built from TRBV7-9 and TRBJ2-3, with 7 bases matching TRBD2. The CDR3 contains 16 residues. CDR1 and CDR2 (germline): SEHNR, FQNEAQ (reference sequence). V gave up 5 bases and J gave up 0 bases; unmatched junction bases: 8. CDR3 nucleotides: TGTGCCAGCAGCGGAGAGGGCGGGGGTAGCACAGATACGCAGTATTTT. Protein sequence: CASSGEGGGSTDTQYF.

The chain couples TRBV29-1 to TRBJ1-1, with D perhaps TRBD1 (6 bases). This CDR3 contains 16 residues. V was cut by 7 bases and J by 0 bases, with 21 bases left in between. The germline V gene has CDR1 SQVTM and CDR2 ANQGSEA. Written as DNA, the CDR3 is TGCAGCGCGGTCCCCGGGACACTTTCTTTGAACACTGAAGCTTTCTTT. Protein: CSAVPGTLSLNTEAFF.

The chain has TRBV6-2 or TRBV6-3 and TRBJ2-4, with unresolved D. The V end was cut by 6 bases, the J end by 0 bases, with 6 bases between. This CDR3 contains 13 residues. The germline CDR1 and CDR2 sequences are MNHEY and SVGEGT. In DNA, the CDR3 is TGTGCCAGCAGGGCCTTAGCCAAAAACATTCAGTACTTC. This codes for CASRALAKNIQYF.

This CDR3 reads CASRTSGGRPQETQYF. CDR3 DNA sequence: TGTGCCAGCAGGACTAGCGGGGGACGTCCCCAAGAGACCCAGTACTTC. The gene calls are TRBV12-3 or TRBV12-4 and TRBJ2-5; 12 bases line up with TRBD2. The J segment lost 1 base and the V segment lost 6 bases, leaving 6 bases of the junction unmatched. CDR3 length equals 16 residues.

The rearrangement links TRBV4-1 to TRBJ2-2; D might be TRBD2 (6 bases). The V end lost 0 bases, the J end lost 7 bases, and 15 bases lay between the germline ends. Looked up from germline, CDR1 is MGHRA and CDR2 is YSYEKL. The CDR3 loop spans 16 amino acids. The CDR3 sequence: CASSQDTWGGDGELFF. As DNA, the CDR3 is TGCGCCAGCAGCCAAGACACCTGGGGAGGTGACGGGGAGCTGTTTTTT.

V usage is TRBV6-6 and J usage is TRBJ2-7; no clear D gene. V was pared by 2 bases and J by 3 bases, with 11 bases between. Germline CDR1 MNHNY, CDR2 SVGAGI (reference sequence). The CDR3 is 14 residues long. CDR3 amino acids: CASSYGQTIYEQYV. DNA for the CDR3: TGTGCCAGCAGTTACGGGCAGACCATCTACGAGCAGTACGTC.

The chain has TRBV6-2 or TRBV6-3 and TRBJ2-7, with 10 bases that match TRBD2. Germline V gives CDR1 MNHEY, CDR2 SVGEGT. The J segment lost 1 base and the V segment lost 5 bases, leaving 5 bases of the junction unmatched. This CDR3 spans 15 amino acids. The CDR3: CASSNLAGESYEQYV. For the CDR3, the DNA is TGTGCCAGCAGTAACCTAGCGGGGGAATCCTACGAGCAGTACGTC.

In this sample, this clonotype turned up a few times. This chain joins TRBV7-3 and TRBJ2-7; D may be TRBD1 or TRBD2 (5 bases each). Trimming shortened V by 2 bases and J by 0 bases, and 17 bases separated the two germline ends. Germline V gene lookup returns CDR1 SGHTA and CDR2 FQGTGA. CDR3 length equals 17 residues. The CDR3 DNA reads TGTGCCAGCAGCTTAGGGTCCTGGGGGTCCAACTCCTACGAGCAGTACGTC. Translation: CASSLGSWGSNSYEQYV.

The chain links TRBV6-5 to TRBJ1-2; a possible D gene is TRBD1 (6 bases). Germline V CDR1 and CDR2: MNHEY, SVGAGI. Trimming pared 8 bases from V and 2 bases from J, leaving 12 bases between. The CDR3 is made up of 13 amino acids. Here the CDR3 reads CASHRETNYGYTF. CDR3 DNA sequence: TGTGCCAGCCACAGGGAGACCAACTATGGCTACACCTTC.

This clonotype was observed many times. The chain joins TRBV7-8 to TRBJ2-7, with 14 bases aligning to TRBD2. The V segment lost 3 bases and the J segment 2 bases; nucleotides outside the gene matches: 6. The CDR3 contains 17 residues. The germline V gene has CDR1 SGHVS and CDR2 FQNEAQ. The CDR3 DNA reads TGTGCCAGCAGCTTCGGACTAGCGGGGGGTGAGGCCTACGAGCAGTACTTC. Translating it yields CASSFGLAGGEAYEQYF. Drawing the rest from reference TRBV7-8 and TRBJ2-7, the complete variable domain is GAGVSQSPRYKVAKRGQDVALRCDPISGHVSLFWYQQALGQGPEFLTYFQNEAQLDKSGLPSDRFFAERPEGSVSTLKIQRTQQEDSAVYLCASSFGLAGGEAYEQYFGPGTRLTVT.

This chain links TRBV12-3 or TRBV12-4 with TRBJ1-4, with no clear D. CDR3 length: 18 residues. Trimming stripped 4 bases from V and 8 bases from J, with 26 bases between. The CDR3 DNA sequence: TGTGCCAGCAGTTCCCAGTCGGCACCCAATTCGTGGAGGGAAAAACTGTTTTTT. This translates into CASSSQSAPNSWREKLFF.

The CDR3 region is CASSIDSGQPYEQYF. The CDR3 DNA follows: TGTGCCAGTAGTATAGATTCCGGACAGCCCTACGAGCAGTACTTC. The V call is TRBV19, the J call TRBJ2-7; possibly TRBD1 for D (6 bases). The germline gives CDR1 LNHDA, CDR2 SQIVND (reference sequence). V was trimmed by 0 bases and J by 2 bases, leaving 11 bases between them. CDR3 size: 15 residues.

Only a few counts were recorded for this clonotype. This rearrangement joins TRBV12-3 or TRBV12-4 to TRBJ2-5; 9 bases align to TRBD1. The CDR3 loop spans 15 amino acids. The junction had 6 bases not matched to a gene; V was cut back by 2 bases and J by 5 bases. The CDR3 here is CASSLPGTGIETQYF. The CDR3 region has the DNA TGTGCCAGCAGTTTACCTGGGACAGGGATTGAGACCCAGTACTTC.

This clonotype was counted ten times or more. This chain uses TRBV27 with TRBJ2-1; the match to TRBD2 covers 8 bases. From germline, CDR1 is MNHEY and CDR2 SMNVEV (reference sequence). Trimming at V came to 5 bases and at J to 6 bases, leaving 6 bases not matched to a gene. The CDR3 consists of 14 residues. The CDR3 region is CASSKPGTSNEQFF. The CDR3 region has the DNA TGTGCCAGCAGTAAGCCCGGGACTAGCAATGAGCAGTTCTTC.

The sample holds many counts of this clonotype. This rearrangement joins TRBV7-2 to TRBJ1-1; D call uncertain. Trimming removed 5 bases from V and 4 bases from J, with 11 bases in between. Germline V gene sequence: CDR1 SGHTA, CDR2 FQGNSA. The CDR3 totals 13 residues. The CDR3 loop is CASSITAGTEAFF. The CDR3 DNA sequence: TGTGCCAGCAGCATTACAGCGGGCACTGAAGCTTTCTTT.

This clonotype has only a few counts. The chain couples TRBV6-1 to TRBJ1-1; D is unresolved. The V gene lost 5 bases and the J gene lost 0 bases, with 13 bases spanning the gap. Germline assignment: CDR1 MNHNS and CDR2 SASEGT. This CDR3 comprises 15 residues. DNA of the CDR3: TGTGCCAGCAGTCCCTGGCGGGAGGTGAACACTGAAGCTTTCTTT. It is translated as CASSPWREVNTEAFF.

This chain connects TRBV11-1 to TRBJ2-1, with TRBD2 as a possible D gene (6 bases). Looked up from germline, CDR1 is SGHAT and CDR2 is FQDESV (reference sequence). CDR3 length equals 16 residues. V shed 2 bases and J shed 0 bases, with 11 bases lying between them. CDR3 nucleotide sequence: TGTGCCAGCAGCTTAAAGCGGGTGAGCTCCTACAATGAGCAGTTCTTC. Encoded protein: CASSLKRVSSYNEQFF.

This clonotype has ten or more counts. The chain has TRBV7-9 and TRBJ1-1; D is ambiguous. Trimming pared 4 bases from V and 1 base from J, leaving 19 bases between. Germline V lookup: CDR1 SEHNR, CDR2 FQNEAQ (reference sequence). The CDR3 covers 17 residues. CDR3 coding DNA: TGTGCCAGCAGCTATCCCTACCGACCCGACAAGAACACTGAAGCTTTCTTT. Translated, it gives CASSYPYRPDKNTEAFF. Looking up the rest from reference TRBV7-9 and TRBJ1-1 gives the full variable domain: DTGVSQNPRHKITKRGQNVTFRCDPISEHNRLYWYRQTLGQGPEFLTYFQNEAQLEKSRLLSDRFSAERPKGSFSTLEIQRTEQGDSAMYLCASSYPYRPDKNTEAFFGQGTRLTVV.

The chain combines TRBV4-1 with TRBJ1-2; 9 bases align to TRBD1. This CDR3 contains 16 residues. V dropped 6 bases and J dropped 7; count of bases not matched to a gene: 15. The germline CDR1 and CDR2 sequences are MGHRA and YSYEKL. The CDR3 DNA is TGCGCCAGCAGTCCGTTTATAGGACAGGGGTATAGTGGCTACACCTTC. Translation gives CASSPFIGQGYSGYTF.

This rearrangement joins TRBV6-2 or TRBV6-3 to TRBJ2-7; 7 bases match TRBD2. Trimming took 2 bases from V and 7 from J; bases not matched to a gene: 5. The CDR3 loop spans 13 amino acids. Germline V CDR1 and CDR2: MNHEY, SVGEGT. CDR3 DNA sequence: TGTGCCAGCAGTTACGGCGGGGGAGGTGAGCAGTACGTC. It specifies CASSYGGGGEQYV.